These 15 T cell receptor beta chains originate from one sample sequenced in a study of radiotherapy plus CTLA-4 blockade in lung cancer. Libraries were prepared by immunoSEQ multiplex PCR; TCRdb keeps only in-frame clonotypes and omits some of them. The sample records roughly 50,000 clones, roughly four fifths being singletons. Sequencing was performed on peripheral blood, taken from a patient treated with radiotherapy plus ipilimumab. These receptor sequences come from a human donor with non-small cell lung cancer who had stable disease on radiotherapy plus ipilimumab.

The V call is TRBV5-6, the J call TRBJ1-5; D is unresolved. Germline V gives CDR1 SGHDT, CDR2 YYEEEE. CDR3 length equals 12 residues. V was cut by 4 bases and J by 6 bases, with 8 bases left in between. The CDR3 region is CASSRTGQPQHF. The CDR3 nucleotides are TGTGCCAGCAGCAGAACGGGTCAGCCCCAGCATTTT. The full variable domain, rest sourced from reference TRBV5-6 and TRBJ1-5, is DAGVTQSPTHLIKTRGQQVTLRCSPKSGHDTVSWYQQALGQGPQFIFQYYEEEERQRGNFPDRFSGHQFPNYSSELNVNALLLGDSALYLCASSRTGQPQHFGDGTRLSIL.

The chain links TRBV5-1 to TRBJ1-1, with 8 nucleotides matching TRBD1. Germline lookup yields CDR1 SGHRS and CDR2 YFSETQ. The ends lost 3 bases at V and 4 bases at J; junction bases unmatched: 5. This CDR3 is 14 amino acids long. The CDR3 DNA follows: TGCGCCAGCAGCTCGACAGGGGATCGCACTGAAGCTTTCTTT. Amino acids: CASSSTGDRTEAFF. The complete variable domain, with remaining parts taken from reference TRBV5-1 and TRBJ1-1, reads KAGVTQTPRYLIKTRGQQVTLSCSPISGHRSVSWYQQTPGQGLQFLFEYFSETQRNKGNFPGRFSGRQFSNSRSEMNVSTLELGDSALYLCASSSTGDRTEAFFGQGTRLTVV.

With respect to this clone: Relative to the germline gene, one junction end is altered; a read error may explain this. The rearrangement uses TRBV27 and TRBJ1-2; TRBD1 matches 8 bases. The CDR3 has 11 amino acids. Germline V gives CDR1 MNHEY, CDR2 SMNVEV (reference sequence). This CDR3 reads CASSSFWTGNF. Written as DNA, the CDR3 is TGTGCCAGCAGCTCTTTTTGGACAGGGAACTTC.

The chain uses TRBV7-9 and TRBJ1-1; D ambiguous. Germline values: CDR1 SEHNR, CDR2 FQNEAQ (reference sequence). With 1 base removed from V and 1 base from J, the gap between germline ends came to 7 bases. The CDR3 has 14 amino acids. This chain's CDR3 is CASSLEQTNTEAFF. The CDR3 region has the DNA TGTGCCAGCAGCTTAGAACAGACGAACACTGAAGCTTTCTTT.

In its sample, this clone is medium-sized. The CDR3 loop reads CASSPGQKNQPQHF. The DNA of the CDR3 is TGTGCCAGTAGTCCGGGACAGAAAAATCAGCCCCAGCATTTT. The genes are TRBV19 and TRBJ1-5; TRBD1 aligns across 7 bases. J was trimmed by 4 bases and V by 5 bases; bases with no gene match: 5. This CDR3 is built from 14 residues. The germline CDR1 and CDR2 sequences are LNHDA and SQIVND (reference sequence).

The chain uses TRBV28 and TRBJ1-2; a possible D gene is TRBD1 (5 bases). Deletions cut 3 bases from V and 4 bases from J, with 6 bases between. The CDR3 runs to 12 residues. Germline lookup yields CDR1 MDHEN and CDR2 SYDVKM. The CDR3 spells CASSFGGYGYTF. CDR3 in DNA: TGTGCCAGCAGTTTCGGGGGCTATGGCTACACCTTC.

This chain uses TRBV7-7 with TRBJ1-4; tentatively, D is TRBD1 (6 bases). V was cut by 6 bases and J by 0 bases, with 11 bases left in between. The CDR3 contains 15 residues. Germline loops: CDR1 SSHAT, CDR2 FNYEAQ (reference sequence). DNA for the CDR3: TGTGCCAGCAGTCGGGACACTTCAACTAATGAAAAACTGTTTTTT. Its translation is CASSRDTSTNEKLFF.

The chain combines TRBV9 with TRBJ2-3, with 7 nucleotides matching TRBD2. Germline CDR1 reads SGDLS; CDR2 reads YYNGEE. The ends lost 2 bases at V and 2 bases at J; junction bases unmatched: 8. The CDR3 totals 16 residues. The CDR3 DNA reads TGTGCCAGCAGCGTCGGGGGGAATACCCACACAGATACGCAGTATTTT. Its translation is CASSVGGNTHTDTQYF. Based on the CDR3 plus reference TRBV9 and TRBJ2-3, the full variable domain is DSGVTQTPKHLITATGQRVTLRCSPRSGDLSVYWYQQSLDQGLQFLIQYYNGEERAKGNILERFSAQQFPDLHSELNLSSLELGDSALYFCASSVGGNTHTDTQYFGPGTRLTVL.

The chain combines TRBV19 with TRBJ1-3; 7 bases match TRBD1. The V gene end was trimmed by 10 bases and the J gene end by 0 bases; junction bases not matched to a gene: 9. This CDR3 is built from 15 residues. CDR1 and CDR2 (germline): LNHDA, SQIVND (reference sequence). CDR3 amino acids: CATADRPLSGNTIYF. The CDR3 DNA sequence: TGTGCCACCGCGGACAGGCCGCTCTCTGGAAACACCATATATTTT. The complete variable domain, with remaining parts taken from reference TRBV19 and TRBJ1-3, reads DGGITQSPKYLFRKEGQNVTLSCEQNLNHDAMYWYRQDPGQGLRLIYYSQIVNDFQKGDIAEGYSVSREKKESFPLTVTSAQKNPTAFYLCATADRPLSGNTIYFGEGSWLTVV.

A few counts support this clone. The V gene is TRBV27, the J gene TRBJ2-7, with 7 positions matching TRBD1. CDR1 and CDR2 (germline): MNHEY, SMNVEV (reference sequence). V trimming: 5 bases; J trimming: 0 bases; junction bases outside the gene matches: 7. The CDR3 runs 15 residues. CDR3 in DNA: TGTGCCAGCAGTCCGAGGACAGGTTCCTCCTACGAGCAGTACTTC. Translating it yields CASSPRTGSSYEQYF.

The rearrangement joins TRBV7-2 to TRBJ1-2, with a possible D match to TRBD1 (5 bases). This CDR3 is 18 amino acids long. Germline CDR1 is SGHTA and CDR2 is FQGNSA. The V end lost 0 bases, the J end lost 2 bases, and 19 bases lay between the germline ends. The CDR3 spells CASSLAFGRTRSNYGYTF. The CDR3 DNA is TGTGCCAGCAGCTTAGCCTTCGGGAGGACAAGATCGAACTATGGCTACACCTTC. The full variable domain, with the rest looked up from reference TRBV7-2 and TRBJ1-2, is GAGVSQSPSNKVTEKGKDVELRCDPISGHTALYWYRQSLGQGLEFLIYFQGNSAPDKSGLPSDRFSAERTGGSVSTLTIQRTQQEDSAVYLCASSLAFGRTRSNYGYTFGSGTRLTVV.

The rearrangement links TRBV7-9 to TRBJ1-1; D uncertain. The germline V and J ends were trimmed by 5 bases and 7 bases, with 14 bases remaining between them. Germline V gene sequence: CDR1 SEHNR, CDR2 FQNEAQ (reference sequence). The CDR3 has 13 residues. The CDR3 sequence: CASSPRTEFEAFF. The CDR3 region has the DNA TGTGCCAGCAGCCCGAGGACGGAATTTGAAGCTTTCTTT.

This sequence joins TRBV5-1 and TRBJ2-5; TRBD2 agrees at 8 bases. The CDR3 loop spans 17 amino acids. After removal of 0 bases from V and 1 base from J, the junction contained 8 bases not matched to a gene. Germline V gives CDR1 SGHRS, CDR2 YFSETQ. CDR3 nucleotide sequence: TGCGCCAGCAGCTTGGCGGCGGGGGGAAGGCTCCAAGAGACCCAGTACTTC. Translating it yields CASSLAAGGRLQETQYF.

This clone was found a few times. The chain links TRBV19 to TRBJ2-5, with D uncertain. The germline CDR1 and CDR2 sequences are LNHDA and SQIVND (reference sequence). The V end lost 2 bases, the J end lost 5 bases, and 12 bases lay between the germline ends. This CDR3 is 14 amino acids long. CDR3 bases: TGTGCCAGTAGTATAAGGAAGGGTTCGGAGACCCAGTACTTC. Amino acids: CASSIRKGSETQYF.

The rearrangement joins TRBV7-2 to TRBJ1-4; D ambiguous. The germline V gene has CDR1 SGHTA and CDR2 FQGNSA. Trimming removed 5 bases from V and 8 bases from J, with 21 bases in between. CDR3 length: 16 amino acids. In nucleotides, the CDR3 is TGTGCCAGCAGCCTCACCCAGACGGTGAATAAGGAAAAACTGTTTTTT. Protein sequence: CASSLTQTVNKEKLFF.